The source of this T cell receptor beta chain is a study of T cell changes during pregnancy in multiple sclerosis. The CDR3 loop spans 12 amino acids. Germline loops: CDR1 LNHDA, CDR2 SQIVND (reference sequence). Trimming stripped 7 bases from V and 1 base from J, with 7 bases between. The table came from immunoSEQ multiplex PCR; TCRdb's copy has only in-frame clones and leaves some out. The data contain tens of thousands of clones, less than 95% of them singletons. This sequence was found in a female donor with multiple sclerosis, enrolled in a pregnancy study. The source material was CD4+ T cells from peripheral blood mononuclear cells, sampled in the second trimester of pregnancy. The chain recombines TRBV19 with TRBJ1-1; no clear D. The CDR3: CASIGRNTEAFF. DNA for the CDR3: TGTGCCAGTATTGGGCGGAACACTGAAGCTTTCTTT.